The T cell receptor beta chain described here comes from a study of CD8 T cells in ankylosing spondylitis. TCRdb ran MiXCR on the 5' RACE reads and lists one entry per CDR3 protein. Among about 150,000 distinct CDR3 sequences listed, more than 40% were seen once. This clonotype came up a few times. J gave up 3 bases and V 3 bases, and 4 bases lay outside the gene matches. This CDR3 has 15 amino acids. CDR1 and CDR2 from the germline V gene are MNHNS and SASEGT. This TCR derives from a male donor with ankylosing spondylitis. The sample consisted of synovial fluid, either unsorted or a sorted T cell fraction (not recorded which). The chain has TRBV6-1 and TRBJ2-2; 7 bases align to TRBD1. The CDR3 nucleotides are TGTGCCAGCAGTGAGGCAGGGGGACACACCGGGGAGCTGTTTTTT. It is translated as CASSEAGGHTGELFF.